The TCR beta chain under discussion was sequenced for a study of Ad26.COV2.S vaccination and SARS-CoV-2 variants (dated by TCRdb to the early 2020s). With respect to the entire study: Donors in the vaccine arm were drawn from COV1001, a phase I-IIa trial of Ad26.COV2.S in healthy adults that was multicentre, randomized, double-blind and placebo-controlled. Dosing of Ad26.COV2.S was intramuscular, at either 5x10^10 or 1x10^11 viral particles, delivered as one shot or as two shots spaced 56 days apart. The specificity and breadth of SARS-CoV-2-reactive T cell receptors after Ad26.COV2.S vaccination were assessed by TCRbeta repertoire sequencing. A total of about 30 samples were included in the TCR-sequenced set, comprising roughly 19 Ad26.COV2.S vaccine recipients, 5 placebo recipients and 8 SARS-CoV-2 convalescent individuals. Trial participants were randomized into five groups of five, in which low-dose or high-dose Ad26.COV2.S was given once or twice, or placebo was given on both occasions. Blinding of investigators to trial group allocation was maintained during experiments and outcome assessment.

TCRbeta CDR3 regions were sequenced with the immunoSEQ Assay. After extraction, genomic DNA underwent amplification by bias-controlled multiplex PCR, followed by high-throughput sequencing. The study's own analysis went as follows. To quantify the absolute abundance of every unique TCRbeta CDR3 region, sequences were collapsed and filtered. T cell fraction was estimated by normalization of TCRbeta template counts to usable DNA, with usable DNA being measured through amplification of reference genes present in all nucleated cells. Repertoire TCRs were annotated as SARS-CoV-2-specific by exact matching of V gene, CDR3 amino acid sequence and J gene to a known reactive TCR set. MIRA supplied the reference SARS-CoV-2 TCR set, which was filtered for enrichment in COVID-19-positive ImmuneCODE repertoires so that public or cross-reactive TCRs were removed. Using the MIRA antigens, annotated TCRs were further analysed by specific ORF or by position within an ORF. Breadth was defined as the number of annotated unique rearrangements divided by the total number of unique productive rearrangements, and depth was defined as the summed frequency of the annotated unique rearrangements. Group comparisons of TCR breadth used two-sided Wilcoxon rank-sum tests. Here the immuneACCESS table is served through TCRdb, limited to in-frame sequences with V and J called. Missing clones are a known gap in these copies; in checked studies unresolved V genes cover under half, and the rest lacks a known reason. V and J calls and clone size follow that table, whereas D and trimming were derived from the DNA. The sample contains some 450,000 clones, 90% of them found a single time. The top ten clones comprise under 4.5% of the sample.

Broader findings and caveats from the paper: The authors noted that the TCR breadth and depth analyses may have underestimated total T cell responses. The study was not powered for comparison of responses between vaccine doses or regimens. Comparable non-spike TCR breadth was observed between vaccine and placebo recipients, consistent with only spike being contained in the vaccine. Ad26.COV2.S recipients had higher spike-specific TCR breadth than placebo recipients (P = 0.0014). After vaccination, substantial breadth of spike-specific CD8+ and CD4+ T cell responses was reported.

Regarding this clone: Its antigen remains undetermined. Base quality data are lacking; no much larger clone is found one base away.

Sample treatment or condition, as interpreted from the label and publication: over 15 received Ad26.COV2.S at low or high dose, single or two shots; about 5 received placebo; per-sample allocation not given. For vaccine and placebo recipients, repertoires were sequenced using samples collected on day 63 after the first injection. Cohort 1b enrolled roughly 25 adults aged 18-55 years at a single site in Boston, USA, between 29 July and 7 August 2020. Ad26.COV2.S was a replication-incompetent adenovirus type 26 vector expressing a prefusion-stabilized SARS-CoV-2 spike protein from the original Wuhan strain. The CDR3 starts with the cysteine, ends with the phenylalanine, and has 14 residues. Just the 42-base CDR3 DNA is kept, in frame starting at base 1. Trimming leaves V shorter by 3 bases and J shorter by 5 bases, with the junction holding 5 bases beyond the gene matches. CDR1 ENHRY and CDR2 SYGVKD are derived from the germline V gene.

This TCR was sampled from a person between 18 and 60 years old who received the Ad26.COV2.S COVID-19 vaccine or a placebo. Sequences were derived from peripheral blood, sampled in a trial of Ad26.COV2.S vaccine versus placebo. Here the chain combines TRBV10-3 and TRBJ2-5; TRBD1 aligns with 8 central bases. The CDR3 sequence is CAISDRGPGETQYF. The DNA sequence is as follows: TGTGCCATCAGTGACAGGGGGCCAGGGGAGACCCAGTACTTC.